The 3 T cell receptor beta chains below were found in one sample sequenced in a study of T cell responses to AZD1222 COVID-19 vaccine. TCRdb keeps only in-frame clones here, not all; method: immunoSEQ multiplex PCR. The sample holds about 96,000 clones, around 90% seen once. This sample comprised peripheral blood, obtained on day 0 of MenACWY control vaccination. The receptors come from an adult in good health.

This sequence joins TRBV7-9 and TRBJ2-2; D tentatively fits TRBD1 or TRBD2 (5 bases each). CDR3 length: 17 residues. The ends were cut back, 1 base at V and 3 bases at J, with 15 bases in the middle. The germline V gene has CDR1 SEHNR and CDR2 FQNEAQ (reference sequence). CDR3 sequence reads: CASSLGVPGPDTGELFF. In DNA form, the CDR3 reads TGTGCCAGCAGCTTAGGCGTTCCGGGACCGGACACCGGGGAGCTGTTTTTT.

This clone was detected a few times. J is TRBJ1-2 and V is TRBV2; 9 bases are shared with TRBD1. The CDR3 has 14 residues. The germline V gene has CDR1 SNHLY and CDR2 FYNNEI. With V trimmed by 6 bases and J by 6 bases, 8 bases remained unmatched. The CDR3 region is CASSSGTGLDGYTF. CDR3 coding DNA: TGTGCCAGCAGCTCCGGGACAGGGTTAGATGGCTACACCTTC.

The J gene is TRBJ2-1, the V gene TRBV3-1 (or the pseudogene TRBV3-2); 8 bases are a match to TRBD1. Germline loops: CDR1 LGHDT, CDR2 YNNKEL (reference sequence). V lost 1 base, J lost 8 bases, and 4 bases stayed unmatched. The CDR3 sequence is 14 residues long. The CDR3 reads CASSQGQGAYEQFF. The CDR3 bases are TGTGCCAGCAGCCAAGGGCAGGGGGCGTATGAGCAGTTCTTC.